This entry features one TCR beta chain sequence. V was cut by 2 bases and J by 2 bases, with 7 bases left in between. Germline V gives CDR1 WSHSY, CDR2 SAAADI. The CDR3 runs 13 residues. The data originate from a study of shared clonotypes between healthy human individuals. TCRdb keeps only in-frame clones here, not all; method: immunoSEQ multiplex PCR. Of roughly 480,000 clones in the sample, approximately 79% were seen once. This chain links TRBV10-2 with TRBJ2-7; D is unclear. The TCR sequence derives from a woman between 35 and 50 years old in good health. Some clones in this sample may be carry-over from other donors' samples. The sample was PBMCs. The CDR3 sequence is CASSEGETYEQYF. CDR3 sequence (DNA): TGCGCCAGCAGTGAGGGGGAAACCTACGAGCAGTACTTC.